A single TCR beta chain is shown here with its context. The antigen is not known. Trimming took off 0 bases at V and 5 bases at J, with 16 bases between the two ends. This CDR3 region has 16 residues. Germline V gene lookup returns CDR1 KGHDR and CDR2 SFDVKD. Pooled samples include second doses given at about 4 or 12 weeks. The data belong to a study of T cell responses to AZD1222 COVID-19 vaccine. Whole-study results and caveats: Possibly, clonal diversity was underestimated; donors were largely white British and included more females.

Some clones are missing from TCRdb's copy, which holds only in-frame ones; the method was immunoSEQ multiplex PCR. The sample carries about 46,000 clones, over 85% recorded once. The sequence was obtained from an adult who received the AZD1222 COVID-19 vaccine. Specimen: peripheral blood, collected 28 days after the second AZD1222 dose. This chain joins TRBV24-1 and TRBJ2-7, with D perhaps TRBD1 (5 bases). In nucleotides, the CDR3 is TGTGCCACCAGTGATTTGCAATTTGGACATCGAAACGAGCAGTACTTC. Translating gives CATSDLQFGHRNEQYF.